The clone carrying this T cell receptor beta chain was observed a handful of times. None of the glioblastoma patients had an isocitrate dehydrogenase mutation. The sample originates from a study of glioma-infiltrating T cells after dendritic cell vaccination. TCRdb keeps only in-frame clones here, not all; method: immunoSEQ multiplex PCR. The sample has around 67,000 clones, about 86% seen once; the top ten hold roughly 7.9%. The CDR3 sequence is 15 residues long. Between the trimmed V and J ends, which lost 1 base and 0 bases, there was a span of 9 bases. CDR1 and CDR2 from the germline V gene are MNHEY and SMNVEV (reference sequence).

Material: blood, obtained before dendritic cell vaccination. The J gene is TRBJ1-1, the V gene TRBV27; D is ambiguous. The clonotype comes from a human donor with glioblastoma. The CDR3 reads CASSLWAGMNTEAFF. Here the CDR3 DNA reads TGTGCCAGCAGTTTATGGGCAGGCATGAACACTGAAGCTTTCTTT.